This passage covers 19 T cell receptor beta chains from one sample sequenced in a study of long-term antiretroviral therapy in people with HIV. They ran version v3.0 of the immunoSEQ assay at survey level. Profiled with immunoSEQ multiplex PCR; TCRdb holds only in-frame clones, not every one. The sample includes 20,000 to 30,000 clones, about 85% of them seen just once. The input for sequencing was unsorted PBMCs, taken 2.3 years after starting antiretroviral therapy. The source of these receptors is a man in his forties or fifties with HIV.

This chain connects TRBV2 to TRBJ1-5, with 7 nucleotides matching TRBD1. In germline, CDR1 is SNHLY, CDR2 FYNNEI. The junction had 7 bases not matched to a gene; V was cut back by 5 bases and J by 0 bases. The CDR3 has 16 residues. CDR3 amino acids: CASSLNRDSSNQPQHF. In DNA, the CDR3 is TGTGCCAGCAGTCTTAACCGGGACAGTAGCAATCAGCCCCAGCATTTT.

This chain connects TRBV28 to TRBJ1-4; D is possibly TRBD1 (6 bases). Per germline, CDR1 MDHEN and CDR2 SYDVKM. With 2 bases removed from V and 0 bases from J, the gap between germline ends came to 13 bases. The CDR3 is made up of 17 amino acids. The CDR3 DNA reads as TGTGCCAGCAGTTTAGACCGACAGGAGGCAACTAATGAAAAACTGTTTTTT. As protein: CASSLDRQEATNEKLFF.

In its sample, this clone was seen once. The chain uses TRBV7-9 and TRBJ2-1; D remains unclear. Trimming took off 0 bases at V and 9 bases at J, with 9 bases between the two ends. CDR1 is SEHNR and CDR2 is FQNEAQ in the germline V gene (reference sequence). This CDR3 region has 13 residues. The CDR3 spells CASSLASPAEQFF. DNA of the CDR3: TGTGCCAGCAGCTTAGCGTCGCCGGCTGAGCAGTTCTTC.

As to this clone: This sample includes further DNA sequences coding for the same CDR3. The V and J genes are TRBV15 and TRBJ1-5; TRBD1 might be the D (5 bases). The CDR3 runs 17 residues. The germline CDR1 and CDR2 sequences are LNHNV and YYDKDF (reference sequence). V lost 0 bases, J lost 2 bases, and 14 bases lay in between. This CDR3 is CATSRDRGRGGNQPQHF. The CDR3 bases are TGTGCCACCAGCAGAGATAGAGGGCGGGGGGGCAATCAGCCCCAGCATTTT.

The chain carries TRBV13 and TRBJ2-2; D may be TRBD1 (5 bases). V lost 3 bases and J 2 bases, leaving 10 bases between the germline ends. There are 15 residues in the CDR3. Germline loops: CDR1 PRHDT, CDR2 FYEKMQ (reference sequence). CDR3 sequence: CASSFPRVNTGELFF. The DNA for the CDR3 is TGTGCCAGCAGCTTCCCCAGGGTAAACACCGGGGAGCTGTTTTTT. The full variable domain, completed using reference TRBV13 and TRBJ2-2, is AAGVIQSPRHLIKEKRETATLKCYPIPRHDTVYWYQQGPGQDPQFLISFYEKMQSDKGSIPDRFSAQQFSDYHSELNMSSLELGDSALYFCASSFPRVNTGELFFGEGSRLTVL.

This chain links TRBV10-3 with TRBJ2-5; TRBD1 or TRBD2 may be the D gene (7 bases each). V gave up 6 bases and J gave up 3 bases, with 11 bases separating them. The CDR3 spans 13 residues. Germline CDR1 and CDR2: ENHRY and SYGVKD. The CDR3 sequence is CAISPGGEETQYF. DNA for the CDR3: TGTGCCATCAGCCCAGGGGGGGAAGAGACCCAGTACTTC.

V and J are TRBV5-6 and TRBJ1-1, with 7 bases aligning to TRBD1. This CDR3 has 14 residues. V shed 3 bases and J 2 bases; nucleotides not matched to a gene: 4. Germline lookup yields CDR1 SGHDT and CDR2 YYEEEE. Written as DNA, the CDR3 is TGTGCCAGCAGCTGGGGGGACAGCAACACTGAAGCTTTCTTT. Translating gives CASSWGDSNTEAFF.

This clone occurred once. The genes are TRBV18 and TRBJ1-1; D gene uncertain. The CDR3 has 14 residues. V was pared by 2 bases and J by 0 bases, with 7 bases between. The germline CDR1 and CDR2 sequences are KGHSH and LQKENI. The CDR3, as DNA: TGTGCCAGCTCACCAGCACAGCTGAACACTGAAGCTTTCTTT. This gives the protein CASSPAQLNTEAFF.

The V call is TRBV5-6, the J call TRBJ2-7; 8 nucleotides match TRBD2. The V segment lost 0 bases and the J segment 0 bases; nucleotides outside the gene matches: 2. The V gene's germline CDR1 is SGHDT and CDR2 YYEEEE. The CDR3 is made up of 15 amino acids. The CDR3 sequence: CASSLELAASYEQYF. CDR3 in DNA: TGTGCCAGCAGCTTGGAACTAGCGGCCTCCTACGAGCAGTACTTC. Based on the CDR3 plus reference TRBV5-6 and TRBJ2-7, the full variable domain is DAGVTQSPTHLIKTRGQQVTLRCSPKSGHDTVSWYQQALGQGPQFIFQYYEEEERQRGNFPDRFSGHQFPNYSSELNVNALLLGDSALYLCASSLELAASYEQYFGPGTRLTVT.

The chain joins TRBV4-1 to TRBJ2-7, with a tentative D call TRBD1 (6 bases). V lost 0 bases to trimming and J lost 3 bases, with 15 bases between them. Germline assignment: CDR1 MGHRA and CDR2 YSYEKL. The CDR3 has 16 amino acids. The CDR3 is CASSQDFPGASYEQYF. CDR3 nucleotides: TGCGCCAGCAGCCAAGATTTTCCAGGGGCGAGCTACGAGCAGTACTTC.

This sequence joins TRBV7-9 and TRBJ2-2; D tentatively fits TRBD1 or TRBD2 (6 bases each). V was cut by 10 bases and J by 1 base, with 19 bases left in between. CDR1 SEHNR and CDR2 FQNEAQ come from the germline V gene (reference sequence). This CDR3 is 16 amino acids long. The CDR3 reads CATQEGGLGNTGELFF. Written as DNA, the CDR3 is TGTGCCACCCAGGAGGGGGGACTGGGGAACACCGGGGAGCTGTTTTTT.

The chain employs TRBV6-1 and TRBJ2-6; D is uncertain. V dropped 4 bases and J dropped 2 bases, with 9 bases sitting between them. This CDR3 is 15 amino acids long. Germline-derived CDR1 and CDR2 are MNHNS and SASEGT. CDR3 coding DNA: TGTGCCAGCAGTGTTGACCGGACTGGGGCCAACGTCCTGACTTTC. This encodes CASSVDRTGANVLTF.

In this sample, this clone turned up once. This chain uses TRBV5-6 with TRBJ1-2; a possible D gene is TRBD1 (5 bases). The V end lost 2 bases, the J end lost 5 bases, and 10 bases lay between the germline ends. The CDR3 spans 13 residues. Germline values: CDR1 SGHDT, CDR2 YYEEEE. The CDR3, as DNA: TGTGCCAGCAGCTTTGGGGCCGCTTATGGCTACACCTTC. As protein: CASSFGAAYGYTF.

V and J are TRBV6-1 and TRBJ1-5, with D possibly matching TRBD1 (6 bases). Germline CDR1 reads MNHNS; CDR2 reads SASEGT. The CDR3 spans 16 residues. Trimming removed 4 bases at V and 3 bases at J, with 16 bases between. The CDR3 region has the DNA TGTGCCAGCAGTGTCCGGACAGTTAGGGACAATCAGCCCCAGCATTTT. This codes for CASSVRTVRDNQPQHF.

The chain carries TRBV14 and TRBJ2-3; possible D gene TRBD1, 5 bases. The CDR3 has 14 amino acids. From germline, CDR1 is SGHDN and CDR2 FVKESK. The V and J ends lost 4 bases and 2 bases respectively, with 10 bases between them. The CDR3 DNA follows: TGTGCCAGCAGCCCCCACAGGAACACAGATACGCAGTATTTT. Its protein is CASSPHRNTDTQYF.

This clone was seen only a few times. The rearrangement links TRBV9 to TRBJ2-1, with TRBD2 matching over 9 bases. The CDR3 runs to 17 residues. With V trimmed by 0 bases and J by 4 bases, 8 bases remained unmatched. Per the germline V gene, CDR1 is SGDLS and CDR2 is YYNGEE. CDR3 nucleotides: TGTGCCAGCAGCGTAGAGGCTAGCGGGGCTTCTTACAATGAGCAGTTCTTC. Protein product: CASSVEASGASYNEQFF.

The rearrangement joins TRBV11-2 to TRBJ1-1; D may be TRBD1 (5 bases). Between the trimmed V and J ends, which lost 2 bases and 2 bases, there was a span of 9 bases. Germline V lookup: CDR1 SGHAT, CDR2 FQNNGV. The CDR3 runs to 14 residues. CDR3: CASSLLGENTEAFF. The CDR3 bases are TGTGCCAGCAGCTTATTGGGGGAAAACACTGAAGCTTTCTTT.

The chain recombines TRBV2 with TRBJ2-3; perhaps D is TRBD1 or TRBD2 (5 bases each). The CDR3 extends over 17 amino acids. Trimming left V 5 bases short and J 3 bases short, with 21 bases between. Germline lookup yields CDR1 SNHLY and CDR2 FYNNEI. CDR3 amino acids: CASSTRGTLDDTDTQYF. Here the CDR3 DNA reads TGTGCCAGCAGTACCAGAGGGACCTTGGATGATACAGATACGCAGTATTTT.

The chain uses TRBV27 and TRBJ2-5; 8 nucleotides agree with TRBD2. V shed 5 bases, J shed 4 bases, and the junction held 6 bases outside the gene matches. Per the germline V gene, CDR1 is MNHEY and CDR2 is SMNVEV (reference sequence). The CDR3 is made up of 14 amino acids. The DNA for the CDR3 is TGTGCCAGCAGTCCTCAGCGGGAGAGAGAGACCCAGTACTTC. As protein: CASSPQRERETQYF.